This T cell receptor (beta chain) emerged from a study of blood T cell repertoires in COVID-19 (TCRdb year 2020). As for the study more broadly: Samples covering the acute and convalescent phases of COVID-19 were provided by collaborators in the United States, Italy and Spain. Where available, HLA class I and class II types were obtained from metadata supplied by the sample provider rather than from assay-based typing. Samples were obtained from the ongoing ImmuneRACE study (first 160 participants) and from over a thousand subjects provided by 6 global collaborators. Deeply sampled blood TCRbeta repertoires from subjects exposed to, actively infected with, or recovered from COVID-19 were included in the dataset. The material from the prospective study consisted of cDNA or gDNA derived from T cells, B-cell-depleted T cells, or PBMCs. The repertoires were released in a freely available public database intended as a resource for research on the immune response to SARS-CoV-2. The sample metadata nearly always contained a de-identified subject ID, COVID-19 status, age in years and sex.

Collaborating institutions collected whole blood in K2EDTA tubes following their own protocols. For TCRbeta analysis, collaborators shipped samples in one of three forms: frozen whole blood, isolated PBMCs, or DNA extracted from either of those sample types. Here is what the overall study found, with its caveats: Clinical and demographic metadata were provided uncurated, with the amount varying by source and participant.

TCRbeta CDR3 regions were amplified from genomic DNA using the immunoSEQ Assay, a bias-controlled multiplex PCR. Concerning the study's data processing: The number of nucleated cells in each sample was estimated by amplification of reference gene primers within the assay. Sequence reads were collapsed and filtered to measure the absolute abundance of every unique TCRbeta CDR3 rearrangement. For each sample, productive Simpson clonality was calculated as the square root of Simpson's diversity index across productive rearrangements. This is the immuneACCESS table as TCRdb keeps it, with only in-frame sequences that have V and J called. A part of the clones is gone; compared with another copy, unresolved V genes explain less than half, and the rest is unexplained. V, J and clone size are taken as reported in that table, and D and trimming were inferred from the DNA itself. The sample data list tens of thousands of clones, and approximately 86% of these were observed just once. Around 1.9% of the sample is in the top ten clones.

Including the terminal cysteine and phenylalanine, the CDR3 comprises 17 residues. CDR3 DNA is the only sequence kept; it has 51 bases, read in frame from the first base. Trimming takes 0 bases from V and 7 bases from J, and the germline ends sit 20 bases apart. CDR1 and CDR2, looked up from the germline V gene (reference sequence), are LGHDT and YNNKEL. This clone was observed a single time. The clone's antigen remains unknown. No base-level quality is on record; no much larger clone is a single base apart. The chain is made from TRBV3-1 (or the pseudogene TRBV3-2) and TRBJ2-3; TRBD1 might be the D gene, on 5 matching bases. Sequenced sample: peripheral blood. The source of this sequence is a woman of 80 years or more with active or convalescent COVID-19. DNA sequence: TGTGCCAGCAGCCAAGATGTAGGGGTGAGTGGGCTTAATACGCAGTATTTT. Its protein reads: CASSQDVGVSGLNTQYF.